What follows are 9 T cell receptor beta chains derived from one specimen sequenced in a study of blood T cell repertoires in COVID-19. Some clones are missing from TCRdb's copy, which holds only in-frame ones; the method was immunoSEQ multiplex PCR. The sample has about 150,000 clones, around four fifths seen once. Material: peripheral blood. The receptors here all came from a woman at least 80 years old with COVID-19, enrolled during active disease.

This sequence joins TRBV28 and TRBJ2-1; perhaps TRBD1 as D (6 bases). V was cut by 5 bases and J by 2 bases, with 16 bases left in between. The germline V gene has CDR1 MDHEN and CDR2 SYDVKM. This CDR3 spans 16 amino acids. The CDR3 region is CASSPIRGDTYNEQFF. Here the CDR3 DNA reads TGTGCCAGCAGTCCTATCAGGGGAGACACCTACAATGAGCAGTTCTTC.

In its sample, this clone was seen once. The chain carries TRBV5-4 and TRBJ1-1; tentatively, D is TRBD1 (6 bases). Trimming stripped 1 base from V and 11 bases from J, with 12 bases between. Germline V gene data show CDR1 as SGHNT and CDR2 as YYREEE (reference sequence). The CDR3 loop spans 12 amino acids. The CDR3 coding sequence is TGTGCCAGCAGCTTGAGGGGGGGAGGGGCTTTCTTT. This codes for CASSLRGGGAFF.

The chain is built from TRBV7-6 and TRBJ1-4; D not resolved. CDR1 SGHVS and CDR2 FNYEAQ come from the germline V gene. Trimming stripped 1 base from V and 6 bases from J, with 9 bases between. This CDR3 is 14 amino acids long. CDR3 residues: CASSLGLADEKLFF. The CDR3 DNA reads TGTGCCAGCAGCTTAGGGTTGGCGGATGAAAAACTGTTTTTT. The whole variable domain, remainder taken from reference TRBV7-6 and TRBJ1-4, is GAGVSQSPRYKVTKRGQDVALRCDPISGHVSLYWYRQALGQGPEFLTYFNYEAQQDKSGLPNDRFSAERPEGSISTLTIQRTEQRDSAMYRCASSLGLADEKLFFGSGTQLSVL.

V usage is TRBV28 and J usage is TRBJ1-3; 10 nucleotides match TRBD1. The CDR3 extends over 14 amino acids. Germline values: CDR1 MDHEN, CDR2 SYDVKM. The J segment lost 7 bases and the V segment lost 1 base, leaving 1 base of the junction unmatched. CDR3 loop: CASSLLTGGNTIYF. DNA for the CDR3: TGTGCCAGCAGTTTATTGACAGGGGGCAACACCATATATTTT.

The chain combines TRBV7-3 with TRBJ2-7; D is undetermined. Trimming left V 7 bases short and J 0 bases short, with 7 bases between. The CDR3 loop spans 12 amino acids. Germline V gene data show CDR1 as SGHTA and CDR2 as FQGTGA. The CDR3 region is CASTLSSYEQYF. The CDR3 nucleotides read TGTGCCAGCACCCTAAGCTCCTACGAGCAGTACTTC.

The chain recombines TRBV29-1 with TRBJ1-2; D gene uncertain. Between the trimmed V and J ends, which lost 4 bases and 1 base, there was a span of 7 bases. CDR1 and CDR2 from the germline V gene are SQVTM and ANQGSEA. The CDR3 is made up of 12 amino acids. The CDR3 sequence: CSVGRVNYGYTF. The CDR3 DNA follows: TGCAGCGTTGGGAGGGTTAACTATGGCTACACCTTC. Using reference TRBV29-1 and TRBJ1-2 for the parts outside the CDR3, the full variable domain is SAVISQKPSRDICQRGTSLTIQCQVDSQVTMMFWYRQQPGQSLTLIATANQGSEATYESGFVIDKFPISRPNLTFSTLTVSNMSPEDSSIYLCSVGRVNYGYTFGSGTRLTVV.

The V and J genes are TRBV28 and TRBJ2-3; 8 nucleotides agree with TRBD2. The germline V gene encodes CDR1 MDHEN and CDR2 SYDVKM. V shed 5 bases and J 0 bases; nucleotides not matched to a gene: 10. The CDR3 length is 17 residues. CDR3 nucleotide sequence: TGTGCCAGCAGTCCCCTCCGTCTAGCGGGTAGCACAGATACGCAGTATTTT. Translating gives CASSPLRLAGSTDTQYF.

The chain is built from TRBV13 and TRBJ1-5, with D possibly being TRBD1 (5 bases). CDR3 size: 12 residues. V was cut by 2 bases and J by 6 bases, with 5 bases left in between. Per germline, CDR1 PRHDT and CDR2 FYEKMQ (reference sequence). The CDR3 loop is CASSLRGQPQHF. The CDR3 nucleotides read TGTGCCAGCAGCTTAAGGGGTCAGCCCCAGCATTTT.

The chain employs TRBV4-1 and TRBJ1-2; D not resolved. The CDR3 is 13 residues long. Germline V CDR1 and CDR2: MGHRA, YSYEKL. Trimming took 5 bases from V and 3 from J, leaving 10 bases between them. The CDR3, as DNA: TGCGCCAGCAGCGCCGGGGAGGACTATGGCTACACCTTC. This sequence encodes CASSAGEDYGYTF.